These 7 T cell receptor beta chains were all obtained from the same sample, sequenced in a study of technical replicates of blood from several donors (dated by TCRdb to the late 2010s). Library construction relied on the immunoSEQ multiplex PCR assay. TCRdb re-hosts the immuneACCESS table, in-frame sequences only. Its copies lack some clones; in the studies checked, an unresolved V gene accounts for under half of them, and the cause for the rest is not known. A total of approximately 76,000 clones appear in this sample, 70% to 90% of them only once. Of the sample, roughly 4.8% is held by the ten largest clones. Sequencing was performed on PBMCs. The receptors were gathered from a human donor in good health. Some clones in this sample may be carry-over from other donors' samples.

This clone was seen more than once but under ten times. This chain links TRBV27 with TRBJ2-7; 10 nucleotides line up with TRBD1. The V gene end was trimmed by 8 bases and the J gene end by 3 bases; junction bases not matched to a gene: 4. The CDR3 is made up of 13 amino acids. CDR1 and CDR2 (germline): MNHEY, SMNVEV (reference sequence). The CDR3 region has the DNA TGTGCCAGCGGATGGGACAGGGGCTACGAGCAGTACTTC. Encoded protein: CASGWDRGYEQYF.

V is TRBV5-1 and J is TRBJ2-7; 8 nucleotides agree with TRBD2. The CDR3 contains 13 residues. Germline CDR1 is SGHRS and CDR2 is YFSETQ. V lost 4 bases to trimming and J lost 3 bases; unmatched junction nucleotides: 3. CDR3 DNA sequence: TGCGCCAGCAGCCGAAGCGGGAGCTACGAGCAGTACTTC. It translates to CASSRSGSYEQYF.

The chain is built from TRBV11-2 and TRBJ2-5; 11 nucleotides match TRBD2. In germline, CDR1 is SGHAT, CDR2 FQNNGV. The ends lost 7 bases at V and 5 bases at J; junction bases unmatched: 9. The CDR3 is 15 residues long. DNA for the CDR3: TGTGCCAGCAAGGTAGCGGGGGGGCCGGAGGAGACCCAGTACTTC. This gives the protein CASKVAGGPEETQYF.

The V and J genes are TRBV5-1 and TRBJ1-5; D is unclear. V gave up 4 bases and J gave up 0 bases, with 11 bases separating them. Germline-derived CDR1 and CDR2 are SGHRS and YFSETQ. The CDR3 has 15 amino acids. As DNA, the CDR3 is TGCGCCAGCAGCCTCACGGGGAATAGCAATCAGCCCCAGCATTTT. It yields the protein CASSLTGNSNQPQHF. Filled out from reference TRBV5-1 and TRBJ1-5, the complete variable domain reads KAGVTQTPRYLIKTRGQQVTLSCSPISGHRSVSWYQQTPGQGLQFLFEYFSETQRNKGNFPGRFSGRQFSNSRSEMNVSTLELGDSALYLCASSLTGNSNQPQHFGDGTRLSIL.

This clone appeared once. The V gene is TRBV5-6, the J gene TRBJ2-1, with 9 bases that match TRBD2. Germline trimming cut 3 bases from V and 4 bases from J; bases unmatched to any gene: 8. In germline, CDR1 is SGHDT, CDR2 YYEEEE. This CDR3 contains 16 residues. In DNA form, the CDR3 reads TGTGCCAGCAGCTCCACGGTTAGCGGGGGATACAATGAGCAGTTCTTC. This sequence encodes CASSSTVSGGYNEQFF.

This chain joins TRBV19 and TRBJ1-1, with 8 positions matching TRBD1. Germline-derived CDR1 and CDR2 are LNHDA and SQIVND (reference sequence). The V gene end was trimmed by 9 bases and the J gene end by 5 bases; junction bases not matched to a gene: 5. CDR3 size: 12 residues. The CDR3 region is CASQGDRTEAFF. DNA of the CDR3: TGTGCCAGCCAGGGGGACAGGACTGAAGCTTTCTTT.

The V call is TRBV11-2, the J call TRBJ2-2, with 7 bases matching TRBD1. Germline CDR1 reads SGHAT; CDR2 reads FQNNGV. J gave up 7 bases and V 5 bases, and 13 bases lay outside the gene matches. This CDR3 is 16 amino acids long. This chain's CDR3 is CASSRSSTGSNGELFF. As DNA, the CDR3 is TGTGCCAGCAGCCGGAGTTCGACAGGGTCGAACGGGGAGCTGTTTTTT.